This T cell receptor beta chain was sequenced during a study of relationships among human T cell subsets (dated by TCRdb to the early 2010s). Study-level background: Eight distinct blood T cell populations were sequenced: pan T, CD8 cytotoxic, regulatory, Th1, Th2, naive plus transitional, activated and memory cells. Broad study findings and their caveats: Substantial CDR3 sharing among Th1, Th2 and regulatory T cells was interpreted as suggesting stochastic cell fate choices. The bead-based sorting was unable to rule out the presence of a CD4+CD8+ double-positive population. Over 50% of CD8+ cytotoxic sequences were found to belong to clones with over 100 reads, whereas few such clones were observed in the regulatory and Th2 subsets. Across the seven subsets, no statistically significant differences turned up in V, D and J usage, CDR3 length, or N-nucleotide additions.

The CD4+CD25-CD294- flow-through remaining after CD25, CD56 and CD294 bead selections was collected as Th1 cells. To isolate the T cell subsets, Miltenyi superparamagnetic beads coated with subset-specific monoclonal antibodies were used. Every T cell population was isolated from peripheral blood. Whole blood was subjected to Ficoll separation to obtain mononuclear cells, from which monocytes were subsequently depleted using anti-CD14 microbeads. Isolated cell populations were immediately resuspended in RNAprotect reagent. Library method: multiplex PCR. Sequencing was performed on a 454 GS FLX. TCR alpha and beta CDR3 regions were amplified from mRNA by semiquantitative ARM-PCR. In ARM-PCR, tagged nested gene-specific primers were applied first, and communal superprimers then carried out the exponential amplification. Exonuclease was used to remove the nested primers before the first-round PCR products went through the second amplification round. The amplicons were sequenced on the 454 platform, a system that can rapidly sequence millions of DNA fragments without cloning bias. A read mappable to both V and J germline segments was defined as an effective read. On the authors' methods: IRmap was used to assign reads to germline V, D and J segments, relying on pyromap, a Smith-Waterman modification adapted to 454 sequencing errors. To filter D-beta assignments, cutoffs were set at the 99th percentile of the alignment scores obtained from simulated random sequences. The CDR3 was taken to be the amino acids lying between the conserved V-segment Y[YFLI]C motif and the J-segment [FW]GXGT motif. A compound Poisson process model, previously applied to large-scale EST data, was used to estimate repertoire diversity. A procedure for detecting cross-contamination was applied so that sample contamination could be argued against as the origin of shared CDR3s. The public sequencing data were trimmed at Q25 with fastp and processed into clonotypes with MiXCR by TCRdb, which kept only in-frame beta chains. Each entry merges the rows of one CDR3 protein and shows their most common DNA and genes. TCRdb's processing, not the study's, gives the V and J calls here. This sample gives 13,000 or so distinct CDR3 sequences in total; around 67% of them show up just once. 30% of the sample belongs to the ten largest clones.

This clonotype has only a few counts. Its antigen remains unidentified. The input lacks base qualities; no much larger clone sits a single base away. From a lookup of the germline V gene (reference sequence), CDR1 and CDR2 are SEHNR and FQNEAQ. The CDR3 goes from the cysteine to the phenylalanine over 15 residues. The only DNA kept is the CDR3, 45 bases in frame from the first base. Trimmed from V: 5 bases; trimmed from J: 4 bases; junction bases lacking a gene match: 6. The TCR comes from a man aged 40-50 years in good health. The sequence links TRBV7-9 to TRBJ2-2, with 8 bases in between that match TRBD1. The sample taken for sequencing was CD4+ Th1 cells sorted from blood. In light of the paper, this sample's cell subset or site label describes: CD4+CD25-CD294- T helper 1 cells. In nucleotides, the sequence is TGTGCCAGCAGCCCTGGACAGGGACCCACCGGGGAGCTGTTTTTT. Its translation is CASSPGQGPTGELFF.